This is a list of T cell receptor beta chains from one sample in a study of PD-1 blockade in classical Hodgkin lymphoma. Sequencing was performed with immunoSEQ multiplex PCR; in TCRdb, only in-frame clones are kept and a portion is missing. This repertoire shows around 91,000 clones, under 90% found once; its top ten account for about 20%. This specimen consisted of peripheral blood mononuclear cells (PBMCs), obtained at baseline. Every receptor here comes from a human donor with classical Hodgkin lymphoma. Both conserved end residues are part of each CDR3. Fields, in order: J gene, D gene, V gene, clone size, CDR3 DNA, CDR3 protein. The D gene is left open where the match is weak. Size is stated for part of the rows, as once, few or many counts, or as a class when the clone is expanded.

TRBJ2-2 - TRBV5-8 - TGTGCCAGCAGCTTGAGTCGGTGGCAGGGGAACACCGGGGAGCTGTTTTTT CASSLSRWQGNTGELFF
TRBJ1-5 TRBD1 TRBV19 - TGTGCCAGTAATCCGGGACAGGGGAGTCAGCCCCAGCATTTT CASNPGQGSQPQHF
TRBJ2-2 - TRBV14 - TGTGCCAGCAGCCAAGAAGCGTTTCAGAACACCGGGGAGCTGTTTTTT CASSQEAFQNTGELFF
TRBJ2-7 TRBD1 TRBV11-2 - TGTGCCAGCAGTCTCCGGGACAGGGTCTACGAGCAGTACTTC CASSLRDRVYEQYF
TRBJ2-2 - TRBV6-6 - TGTGCCAGCAGACAACGGGCGGGAACCACCGGGGAGCTGTTTTTT CASRQRAGTTGELFF
TRBJ1-1 - TRBV13 - TGTGCCAGCAGCGAAACTCGGGGGGCAGGCACTGAAGCTTTCTTT CASSETRGAGTEAFF
TRBJ2-1 TRBD1 TRBV6-6 - TGTGCCAGCAGTCCACTGGGACAGGTGGGCAATGAGCAGTTCTTC CASSPLGQVGNEQFF
TRBJ1-2 - TRBV6-5 - TGTGCCAGCAGCCCCCTATCGGACAACTATGGCTACACCTTC CASSPLSDNYGYTF
TRBJ2-5 TRBD1 TRBV6-5 - TGTGCCAGCAGAGTACGGGGACAGCGTGTGGAGACCCAGTACTTC CASRVRGQRVETQYF
TRBJ1-1 - TRBV6-5 - TGTGCCAGCAGTTACTTTCAGGGCCCGGCGGAAGCTTTCTTT CASSYFQGPAEAFF
TRBJ1-1 - TRBV6-5 few TGTGCCAGCAGTTACTTCCAGGGTGAAGCTTTCTTT CASSYFQGEAFF
TRBJ2-7 - TRBV5-1 - TGCGCCAGCAGCCCCCGACAGGCCTCCCCCTACGAGCAGTACTTC CASSPRQASPYEQYF
TRBJ2-5 TRBD2 TRBV27 - TGTGCCAGCAGCGTACTAGCGGGTTACCAAGAGACCCAGTACTTC CASSVLAGYQETQYF
TRBJ2-1 TRBD2 TRBV5-1 - TGCGCCAGCAGCCCCGGGACTAGCGGGACCGAACTACGGTACAATGAGCAGTTCTTC CASSPGTSGTELRYNEQFF
TRBJ1-1 TRBD1 TRBV9 - TGTGCCAGCAGCGTAGGCCAGGGGGCGTACACTGAAGCTTTCTTT CASSVGQGAYTEAFF
TRBJ1-4 - TRBV15 - TGTGCCACCAGCAGAGATCCCCCGGGGGGTAATGAAAAACTGTTTTTT CATSRDPPGGNEKLFF
TRBJ2-1 TRBD2 TRBV6-1 - TGTGCCAGCAGTGCTCCGGGACTAGAGAATCATGAGCAGTTCTTC CASSAPGLENHEQFF
TRBJ2-4 - TRBV9 - TGTGCCAGCAGCGTAGAGGACAGTCAAGCCAAAAACATTCAGTACTTC CASSVEDSQAKNIQYF
TRBJ2-1 - TRBV6-5 - TGTGCCAGCACCCCAGGTCCAGGTGAGCAGTTCTTC CASTPGPGEQFF
TRBJ2-3 TRBD2 TRBV7-9 - TGTGCCAGCAGGAGACTCGGACTAGGGCGGGGCACAGATACGCAGTATTTT CASRRLGLGRGTDTQYF
TRBJ1-4 TRBD1 TRBV4-1 - TGCGCCAGCAGCCCCTTAGGACAGGGGGCAGATGAAAAACTGTTTTTT CASSPLGQGADEKLFF
TRBJ1-2 - TRBV5-1 few TGCGCCAGCAGCTTAGACCCGGCAGCCTATGGCTACACCTTC CASSLDPAAYGYTF
TRBJ2-2 TRBD2 TRBV7-9 - TGTGCCAGCAGCTTAGGAGCGGGGGCGGCTGCGCAAGGCGGGGAGCTGTTTTTT CASSLGAGAAAQGGELFF
TRBJ2-1 - TRBV5-1 - TGCGCCAGCAGGATGGGAGAATCCTACAATGAGCAGTTCTTC CASRMGESYNEQFF
TRBJ2-5 TRBD1 TRBV2 once TGTGCCAGCACGTCCGACAGGGGGCTGGAGACCCAGTACTTC CASTSDRGLETQYF
TRBJ2-7 - TRBV25-1 - TGTGCCAGCAGTGGTCCCTACGAGCAGTACTTC CASSGPYEQYF
TRBJ2-3 - TRBV7-2 few TGTGCCAGCAGCTTAGCGTTCGGGAGTCGGACAGATACGCAGTATTTT CASSLAFGSRTDTQYF
TRBJ2-7 - TRBV7-2 - TGTGCCAGCAGCGCCACCGGGACTGGGTACGAGCAGTACTTC CASSATGTGYEQYF
TRBJ2-1 - TRBV5-4 once TGTGCCAGCAGCTTGGGTCTAGGCAATGAGCAGTTCTTC CASSLGLGNEQFF
TRBJ2-3 TRBD2 TRBV7-9 - TGTGCCAGCAGCGCCACTAGCGGGAGGGCCCTCCATGCAGATACGCAGTATTTT CASSATSGRALHADTQYF
TRBJ2-7 TRBD2 TRBV2 - TGTGCCAGCAGTGATAATAGCGGGAGCTCCTACGAGCAGTACTTC CASSDNSGSSYEQYF
TRBJ2-7 TRBD2 TRBV19 - TGTGCCAGTAGAAAGGGACTAGCGGGAGGCTACGAGCAGTACTTC CASRKGLAGGYEQYF
TRBJ1-1 TRBD1 TRBV7-9 - TGTGCCAGCAGCCCTCGGACAGGGGGCCAGAACACTGAAGCTTTCTTT CASSPRTGGQNTEAFF
TRBJ2-3 TRBD2 TRBV30 once TGTGCCTGGAGTCCACGACTAGCGGGAATCACAGATACGCAGTATTTT CAWSPRLAGITDTQYF
TRBJ1-1 - TRBV5-6 - TGTGCCAGCAGCTTTGGCACAGTCGGCACTGAAGCTTTCTTT CASSFGTVGTEAFF
TRBJ2-5 TRBD2 TRBV6-1 - TGTGCCAGCAGTGAAGCGGGGAGCGGGAGGGCCTTCATCGAATCAGAGACCCAGTACTTC CASSEAGSGRAFIESETQYF
TRBJ2-2 TRBD2 TRBV7-7 - TGTGCCAGCAGCTCCGGACTAGCGGGTAGAAACACCGGGGAGCTGTTTTTT CASSSGLAGRNTGELFF
TRBJ2-1 - TRBV7-2 - TGTGCCAGCAGCTTATCGGGAGTCTATGAGCAGTTCTTC CASSLSGVYEQFF
TRBJ1-6 TRBD1 TRBV25-1 - TGTGCCAGCAGTGCAATGACAGGGTATAATTCACCCCTCCACTTT CASSAMTGYNSPLHF
TRBJ1-2 - TRBV11-2 - TGTGCCAGCAGGTCTACCGGGACAACCTATGGCTACACCTTC CASRSTGTTYGYTF
TRBJ1-4 TRBD1 TRBV2 once TGTGCCAGCGGCGGGACAGGGGGGCGGGTTGCTAATGAAAAACTGTTTTTT CASGGTGGRVANEKLFF
TRBJ2-3 - TRBV6-5 few TGTGCCAGCAGTTACTCGAGTGTGCCTAGCACAGATACGCAGTATTTT CASSYSSVPSTDTQYF
TRBJ1-1 - TRBV7-9 - TGTGCCAGCAGCTTACTGGGGACGACCACTGAAGCTTTCTTT CASSLLGTTTEAFF
TRBJ1-3 TRBD1 TRBV10-3 - TGTGCCACGGGACAGGGTTATGGAAACACCATATATTTT CATGQGYGNTIYF
TRBJ2-7 - TRBV5-4 - TGTGCCAGCAGCTTGGGGGAAAGCCGGGTGATCTACGAGCAGTACTTC CASSLGESRVIYEQYF
TRBJ2-5 - TRBV5-4 - TGTGCCAGCAGCTCCAGGGAGCAAGAGACCCAGTACTTC CASSSREQETQYF
TRBJ2-2 - TRBV5-5 - TGTGCCAGCAGCGTCGGACGGACAGTCCTTACCGGGGAGCTGTTTTTT CASSVGRTVLTGELFF
TRBJ2-1 - TRBV28 - TGTGCCAGCAGTTTCGGCGGGCCCTCCTACAATGAGCAGTTCTTC CASSFGGPSYNEQFF
TRBJ1-2 - TRBV5-4 few TGTGCCAGCAGCCCATTTACAGGGACTAACTATGGCTACACCTTC CASSPFTGTNYGYTF
TRBJ2-1 - TRBV2 - TGTGCCAGCAAATTGGGGAATGAGCAGTTCTTC CASKLGNEQFF
TRBJ2-5 - TRBV28 - TGTGCCTCATGCCCGTCGGGAGCGGAGACCCAGTACTTC CASCPSGAETQYF
TRBJ1-1 - TRBV18 - TGTGCCAGCTCACCTCAACTTATGAACACTGAAGCTTTCTTT CASSPQLMNTEAFF